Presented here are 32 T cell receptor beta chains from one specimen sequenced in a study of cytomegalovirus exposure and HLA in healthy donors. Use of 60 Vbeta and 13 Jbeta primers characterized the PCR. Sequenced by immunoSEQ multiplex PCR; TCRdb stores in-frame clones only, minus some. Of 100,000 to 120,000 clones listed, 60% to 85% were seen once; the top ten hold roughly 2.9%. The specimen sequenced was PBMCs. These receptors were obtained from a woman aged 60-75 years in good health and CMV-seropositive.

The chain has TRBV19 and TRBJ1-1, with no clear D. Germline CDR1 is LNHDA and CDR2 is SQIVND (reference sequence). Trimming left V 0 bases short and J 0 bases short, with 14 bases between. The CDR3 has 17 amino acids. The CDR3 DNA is TGTGCCAGTAGTATAGATCTTGTTGGAGTGATGAACACTGAAGCTTTCTTT. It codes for CASSIDLVGVMNTEAFF.

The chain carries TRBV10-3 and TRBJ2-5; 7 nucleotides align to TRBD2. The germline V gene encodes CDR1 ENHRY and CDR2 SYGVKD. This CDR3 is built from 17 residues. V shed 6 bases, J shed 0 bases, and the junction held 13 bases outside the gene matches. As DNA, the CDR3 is TGTGCCATCAGCTGGACCGTGGGCGGGAGATACCAAGAGACCCAGTACTTC. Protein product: CAISWTVGGRYQETQYF.

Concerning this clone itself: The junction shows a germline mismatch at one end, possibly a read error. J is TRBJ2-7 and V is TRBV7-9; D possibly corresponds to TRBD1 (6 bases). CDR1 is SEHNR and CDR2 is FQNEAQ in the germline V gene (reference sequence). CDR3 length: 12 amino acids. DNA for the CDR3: TGTTCCAGCAGCATAATCACAGGGGAGCAGTACTTC. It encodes CSSSIITGEQYF.

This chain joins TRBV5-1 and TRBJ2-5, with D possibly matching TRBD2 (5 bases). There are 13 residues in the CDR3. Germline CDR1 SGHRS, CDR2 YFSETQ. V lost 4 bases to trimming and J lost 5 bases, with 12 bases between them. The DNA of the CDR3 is TGCGCCAGCAGCCTCCTTCCGGGGGAGACCCAGTACTTC. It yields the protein CASSLLPGETQYF.

CDR3 sequence (DNA): TGTGCCAGCAGCCTTAGTGGAGGCAATCAGCCCCAGCATTTT. This encodes CASSLSGGNQPQHF. The chain uses TRBV5-5 and TRBJ1-5; D is ambiguous. Per the germline V gene, CDR1 is SGHKS and CDR2 is YYEKEE (reference sequence). V lost 4 bases and J 2 bases, leaving 10 bases between the germline ends. There are 14 residues in the CDR3.

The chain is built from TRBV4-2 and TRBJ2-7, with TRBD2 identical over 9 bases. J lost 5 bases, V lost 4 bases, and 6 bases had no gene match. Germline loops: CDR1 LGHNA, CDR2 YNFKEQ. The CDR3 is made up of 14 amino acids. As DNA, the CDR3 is TGTGCCAGCAGCCTCGGGACTAGCTGGGACGAGCAGTACTTC. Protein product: CASSLGTSWDEQYF.

CDR3 bases: TGCGCCAGCAGCCAAATGGGACTCTACACCGGGGAGCTGTTTTTT. This encodes CASSQMGLYTGELFF. The V and J genes are TRBV4-1 and TRBJ2-2; TRBD2 might be the D (6 bases). Germline loops: CDR1 MGHRA, CDR2 YSYEKL. CDR3 length equals 15 residues. Deletions cut 2 bases from V and 3 bases from J, with 10 bases between.

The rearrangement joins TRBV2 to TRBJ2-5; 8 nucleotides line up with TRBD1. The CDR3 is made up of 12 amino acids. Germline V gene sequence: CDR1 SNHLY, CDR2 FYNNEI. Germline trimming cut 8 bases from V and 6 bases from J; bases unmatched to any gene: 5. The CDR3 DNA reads TGTGCCAGCGGTCAGGGGGCTCAGACCCAGTACTTC. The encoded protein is CASGQGAQTQYF.

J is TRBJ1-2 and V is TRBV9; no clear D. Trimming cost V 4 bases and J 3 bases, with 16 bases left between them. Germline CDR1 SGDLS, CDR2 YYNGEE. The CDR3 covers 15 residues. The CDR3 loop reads CASSRNPVGDYGYTF. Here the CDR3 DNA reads TGTGCCAGCAGCCGTAACCCGGTCGGGGACTATGGCTACACCTTC.

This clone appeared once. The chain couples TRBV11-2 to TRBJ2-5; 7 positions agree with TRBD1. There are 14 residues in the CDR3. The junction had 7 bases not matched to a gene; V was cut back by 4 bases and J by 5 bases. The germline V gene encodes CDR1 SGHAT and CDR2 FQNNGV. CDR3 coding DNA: TGTGCCAGCAGCTCCTGGACAGGTGGGGAGACCCAGTACTTC. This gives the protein CASSSWTGGETQYF.

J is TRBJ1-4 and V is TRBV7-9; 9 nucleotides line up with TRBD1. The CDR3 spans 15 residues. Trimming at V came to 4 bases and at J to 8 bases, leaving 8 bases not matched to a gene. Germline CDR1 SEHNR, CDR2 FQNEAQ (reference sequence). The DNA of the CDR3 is TGTGCCAGCAGCTGGACTGGGACAGGGTACGAAAAACTGTTTTTT. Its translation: CASSWTGTGYEKLFF.

The CDR3 region is CASSPRQASSYNEQFF. Written as DNA, the CDR3 is TGTGCCAGCAGCCCCCGACAGGCAAGCTCCTACAATGAGCAGTTCTTC. This sequence joins TRBV11-2 and TRBJ2-1; maybe TRBD1 (6 bases). CDR3 length: 16 amino acids. The V gene's germline CDR1 is SGHAT and CDR2 FQNNGV. Trimming removed 5 bases at V and 0 bases at J, with 14 bases between.

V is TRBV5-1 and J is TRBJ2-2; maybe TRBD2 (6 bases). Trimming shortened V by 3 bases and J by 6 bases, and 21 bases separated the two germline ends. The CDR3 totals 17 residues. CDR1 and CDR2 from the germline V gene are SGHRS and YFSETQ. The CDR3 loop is CASSSSLRGLVSGELFF. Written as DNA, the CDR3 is TGCGCCAGCAGCTCCTCTTTGCGGGGCTTGGTATCCGGGGAGCTGTTTTTT.

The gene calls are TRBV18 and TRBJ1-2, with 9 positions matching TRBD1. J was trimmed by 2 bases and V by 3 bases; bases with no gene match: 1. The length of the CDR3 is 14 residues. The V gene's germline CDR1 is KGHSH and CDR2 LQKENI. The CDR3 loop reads CASSPGQGNYGYTF. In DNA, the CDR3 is TGTGCCAGCTCACCGGGACAGGGAAACTATGGCTACACCTTC.

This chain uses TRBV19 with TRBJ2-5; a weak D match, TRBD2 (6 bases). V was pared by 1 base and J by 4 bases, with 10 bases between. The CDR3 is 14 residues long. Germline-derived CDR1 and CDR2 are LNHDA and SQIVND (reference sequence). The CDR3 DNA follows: TGTGCCAGTAGTATAGCGGAGGGAGGAGAGACCCAGTACTTC. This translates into CASSIAEGGETQYF.

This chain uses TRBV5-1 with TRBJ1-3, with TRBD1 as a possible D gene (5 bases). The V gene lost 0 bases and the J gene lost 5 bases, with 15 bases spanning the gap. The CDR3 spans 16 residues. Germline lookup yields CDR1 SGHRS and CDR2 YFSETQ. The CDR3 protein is CASSLARGGSRNTIYF. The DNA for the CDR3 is TGCGCCAGCAGCTTGGCCCGGGGGGGGTCGAGAAACACCATATATTTT.

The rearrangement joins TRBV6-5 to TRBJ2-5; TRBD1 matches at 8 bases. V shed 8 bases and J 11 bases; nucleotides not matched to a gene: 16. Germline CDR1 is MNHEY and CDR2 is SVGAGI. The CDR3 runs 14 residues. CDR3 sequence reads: CASARQGILDEQYF. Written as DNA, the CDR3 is TGTGCCAGCGCCCGACAGGGGATTTTAGATGAGCAGTACTTC.

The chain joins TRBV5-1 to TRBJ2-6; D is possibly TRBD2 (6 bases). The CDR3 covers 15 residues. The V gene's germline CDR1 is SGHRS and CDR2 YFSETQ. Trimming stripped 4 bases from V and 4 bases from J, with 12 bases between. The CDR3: CASSPGEGGANVLTF. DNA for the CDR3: TGCGCCAGCAGCCCGGGAGAGGGGGGGGCCAACGTCCTGACTTTC.

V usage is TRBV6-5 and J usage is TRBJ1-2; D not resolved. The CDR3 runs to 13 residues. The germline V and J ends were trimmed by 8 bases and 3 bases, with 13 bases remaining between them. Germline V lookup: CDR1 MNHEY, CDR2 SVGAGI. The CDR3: CASCTGLDYGYTF. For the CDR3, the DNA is TGTGCCAGCTGCACGGGGTTAGACTATGGCTACACCTTC.

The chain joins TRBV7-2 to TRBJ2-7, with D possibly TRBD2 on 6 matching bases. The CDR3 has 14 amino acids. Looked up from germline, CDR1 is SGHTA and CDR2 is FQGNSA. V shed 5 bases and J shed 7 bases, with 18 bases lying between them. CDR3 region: CASSPNSGVQEQYF. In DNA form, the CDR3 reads TGTGCCAGCAGCCCGAACTCGGGAGTACAGGAGCAGTACTTC.

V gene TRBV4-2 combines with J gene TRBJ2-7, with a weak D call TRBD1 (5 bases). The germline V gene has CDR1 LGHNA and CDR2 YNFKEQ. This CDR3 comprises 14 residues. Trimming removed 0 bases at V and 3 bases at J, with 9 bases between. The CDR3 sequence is CASSQEPRVYEQYF. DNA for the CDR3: TGTGCCAGCAGCCAAGAGCCCAGGGTCTACGAGCAGTACTTC.

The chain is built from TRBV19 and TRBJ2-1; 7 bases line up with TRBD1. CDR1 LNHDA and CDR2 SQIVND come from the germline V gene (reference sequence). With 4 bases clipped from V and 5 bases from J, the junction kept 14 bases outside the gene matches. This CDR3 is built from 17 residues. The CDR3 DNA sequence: TGTGCCAGTAGTACCAGACAGGGCCGACAGATAGACAATGAGCAGTTCTTC. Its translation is CASSTRQGRQIDNEQFF.

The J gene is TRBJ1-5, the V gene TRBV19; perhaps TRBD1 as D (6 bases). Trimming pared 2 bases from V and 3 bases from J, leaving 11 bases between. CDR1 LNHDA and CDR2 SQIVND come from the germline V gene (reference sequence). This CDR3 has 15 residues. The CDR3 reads CASSIPGDPNQPQHF. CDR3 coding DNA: TGTGCCAGTAGTATACCAGGGGACCCCAATCAGCCCCAGCATTTT.

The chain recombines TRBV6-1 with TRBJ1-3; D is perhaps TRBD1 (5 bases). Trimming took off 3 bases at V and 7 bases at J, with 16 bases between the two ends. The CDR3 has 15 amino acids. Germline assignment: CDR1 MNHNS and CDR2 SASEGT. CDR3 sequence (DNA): TGTGCCAGCAGTGATGGTCCCCAGGGTGGGAACACCATATATTTT. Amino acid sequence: CASSDGPQGGNTIYF.

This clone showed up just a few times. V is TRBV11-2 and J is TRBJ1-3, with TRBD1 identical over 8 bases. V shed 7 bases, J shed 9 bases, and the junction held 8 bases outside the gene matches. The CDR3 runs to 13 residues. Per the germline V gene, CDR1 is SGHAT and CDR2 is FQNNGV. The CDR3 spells CASTADRGGTIYF. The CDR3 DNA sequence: TGTGCCAGCACAGCAGACAGGGGAGGCACCATATATTTT.

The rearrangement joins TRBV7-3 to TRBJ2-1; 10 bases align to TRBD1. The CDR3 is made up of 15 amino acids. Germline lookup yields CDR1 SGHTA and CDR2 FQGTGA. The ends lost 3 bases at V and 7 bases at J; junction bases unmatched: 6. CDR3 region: CASSFRTGGLNEQFF. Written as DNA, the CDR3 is TGTGCCAGCAGCTTCCGGACAGGGGGGCTTAATGAGCAGTTCTTC.

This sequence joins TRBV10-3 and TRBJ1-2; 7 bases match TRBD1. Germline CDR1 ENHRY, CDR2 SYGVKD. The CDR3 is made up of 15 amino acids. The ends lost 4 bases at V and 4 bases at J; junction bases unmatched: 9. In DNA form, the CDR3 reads TGTGCCATCAGTGTTTCGGGACAGCTGGTCTATGGCTACACCTTC. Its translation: CAISVSGQLVYGYTF.

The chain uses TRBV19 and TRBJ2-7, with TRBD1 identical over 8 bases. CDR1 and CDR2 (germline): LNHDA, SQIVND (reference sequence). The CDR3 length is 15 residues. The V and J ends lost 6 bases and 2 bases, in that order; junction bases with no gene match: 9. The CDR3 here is CASSETGTGTYEQYF. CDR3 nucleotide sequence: TGTGCCAGTAGCGAAACCGGGACAGGTACCTACGAGCAGTACTTC.

In DNA form, the CDR3 reads TGTGCCAGCAGCCTCACAGGGAGAGTCACTGAAGCTTTCTTT. Translated, it gives CASSLTGRVTEAFF. V usage is TRBV7-9 and J usage is TRBJ1-1; tentative D call: TRBD1 (6 bases). Trimming took off 5 bases at V and 4 bases at J, with 14 bases between the two ends. In germline, CDR1 is SEHNR, CDR2 FQNEAQ (reference sequence). This CDR3 has 14 amino acids.

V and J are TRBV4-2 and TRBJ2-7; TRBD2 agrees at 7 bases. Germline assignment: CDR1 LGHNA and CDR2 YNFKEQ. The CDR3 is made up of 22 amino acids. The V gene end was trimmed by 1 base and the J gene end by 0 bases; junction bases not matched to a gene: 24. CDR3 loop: CASSQVLGLAGVSGFFSYEQYF. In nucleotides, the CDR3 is TGTGCCAGCAGCCAAGTCTTAGGGCTGGCGGGAGTATCTGGGTTTTTCTCCTACGAGCAGTACTTC.

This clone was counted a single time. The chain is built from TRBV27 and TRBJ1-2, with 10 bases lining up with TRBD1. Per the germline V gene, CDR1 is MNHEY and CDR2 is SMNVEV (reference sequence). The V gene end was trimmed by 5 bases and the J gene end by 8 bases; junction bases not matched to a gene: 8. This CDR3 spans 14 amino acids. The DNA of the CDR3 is TGTGCCAGCAGTACCGGGACAGGGGCTATCGGCTACACCTTC. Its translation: CASSTGTGAIGYTF.

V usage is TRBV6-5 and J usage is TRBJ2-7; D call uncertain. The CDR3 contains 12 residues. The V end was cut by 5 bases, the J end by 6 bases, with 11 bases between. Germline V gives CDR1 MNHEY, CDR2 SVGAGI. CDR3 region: CASSQVPGEQYF. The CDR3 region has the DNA TGTGCCAGCAGTCAGGTTCCCGGCGAGCAGTACTTC.